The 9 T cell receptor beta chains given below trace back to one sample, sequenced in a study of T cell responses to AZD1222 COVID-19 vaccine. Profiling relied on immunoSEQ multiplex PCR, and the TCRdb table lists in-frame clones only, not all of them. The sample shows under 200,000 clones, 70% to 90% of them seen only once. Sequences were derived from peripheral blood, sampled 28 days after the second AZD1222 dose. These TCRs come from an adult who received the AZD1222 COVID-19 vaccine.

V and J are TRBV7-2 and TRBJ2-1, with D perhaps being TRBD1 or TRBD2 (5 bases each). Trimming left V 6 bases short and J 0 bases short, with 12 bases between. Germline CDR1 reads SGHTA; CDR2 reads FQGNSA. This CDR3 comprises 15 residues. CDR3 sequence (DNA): TGTGCCAGCAGGAGAGGGGTGAGCTCCTACAATGAGCAGTTCTTC. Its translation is CASRRGVSSYNEQFF.

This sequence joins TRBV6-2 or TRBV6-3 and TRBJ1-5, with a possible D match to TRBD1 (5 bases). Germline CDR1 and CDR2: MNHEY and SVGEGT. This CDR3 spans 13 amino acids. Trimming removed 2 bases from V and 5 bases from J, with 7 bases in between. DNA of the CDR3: TGTGCCAGCAGTTACAGGGGAGATCAGCCCCAGCATTTT. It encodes CASSYRGDQPQHF.

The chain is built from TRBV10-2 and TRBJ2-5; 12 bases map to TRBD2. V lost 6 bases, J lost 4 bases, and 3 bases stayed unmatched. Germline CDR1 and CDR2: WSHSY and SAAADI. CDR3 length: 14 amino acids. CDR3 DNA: TGCGCCAGCAGGGCGGGACTAGCGGGAGAGACCCAGTACTTC. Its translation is CASRAGLAGETQYF.

In nucleotides, the CDR3 is TGCGCCAGCAGCCAATTTGGAGGATCTTTATCCGGGGCATTCCTCTCTGGAAACACCATATATTTT. Its protein product is CASSQFGGSLSGAFLSGNTIYF. The rearrangement links TRBV4-1 to TRBJ1-3; D is perhaps TRBD1 (5 bases). This CDR3 is 22 amino acids long. Per germline, CDR1 MGHRA and CDR2 YSYEKL. Trimming shortened V by 2 bases and J by 0 bases, and 29 bases separated the two germline ends.

The CDR3 protein is CASSLGQSGYTF. In DNA, the CDR3 is TGCGCCAGCAGCTTGGGACAGTCTGGCTACACCTTC. The J gene is TRBJ1-2, the V gene TRBV5-1; D perhaps matches TRBD1 (5 bases). CDR1 is SGHRS and CDR2 is YFSETQ in the germline V gene. Deletions cut 0 bases from V and 7 bases from J, with 7 bases between. The CDR3 spans 12 residues.

CDR3 sequence (DNA): TGTGCCAGCAAGGACAGGCTGTTTAATTCACCCCTCCACTTT. Residues: CASKDRLFNSPLHF. The chain couples TRBV2 to TRBJ1-6; 7 positions agree with TRBD1. V lost 7 bases to trimming and J lost 6 bases; unmatched junction nucleotides: 6. This CDR3 has 14 amino acids. Germline loops: CDR1 SNHLY, CDR2 FYNNEI.

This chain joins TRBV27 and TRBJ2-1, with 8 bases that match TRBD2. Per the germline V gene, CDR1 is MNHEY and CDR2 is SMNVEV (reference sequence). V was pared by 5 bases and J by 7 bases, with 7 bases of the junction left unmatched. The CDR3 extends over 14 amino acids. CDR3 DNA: TGTGCCAGCAGTCTCCCCGGGGGGGCAAATGAGCAGTTCTTC. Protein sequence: CASSLPGGANEQFF.

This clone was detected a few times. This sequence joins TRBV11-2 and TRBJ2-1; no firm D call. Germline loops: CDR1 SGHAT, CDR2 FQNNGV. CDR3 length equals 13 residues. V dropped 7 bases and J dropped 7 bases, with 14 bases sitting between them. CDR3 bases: TGTGCCAGCAACAACCCGCTAAGGAATGAGCAGTTCTTC. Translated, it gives CASNNPLRNEQFF. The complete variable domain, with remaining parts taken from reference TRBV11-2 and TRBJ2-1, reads EAGVAQSPRYKIIEKRQSVAFWCNPISGHATLYWYQQILGQGPKLLIQFQNNGVVDDSQLPKDRFSAERLKGVDSTLKIQPAKLEDSAVYLCASNNPLRNEQFFGPGTRLTVL.

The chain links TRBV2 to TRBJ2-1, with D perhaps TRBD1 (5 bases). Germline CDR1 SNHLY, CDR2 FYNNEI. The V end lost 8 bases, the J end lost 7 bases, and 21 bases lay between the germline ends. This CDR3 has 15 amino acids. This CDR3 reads CASGKNRDSPNEQFF. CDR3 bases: TGTGCCAGCGGAAAGAATCGTGACAGCCCTAATGAGCAGTTCTTC.